This TCR beta chain was sequenced during a study of blood T cell repertoires in COVID-19. Study background: COVID-19 samples from acute and convalescent phases originated in the United States, Italy and Spain.

This clone was detected only once. This CDR3 comprises 16 residues. The germline CDR1 and CDR2 sequences are SGHRS and YFSETQ. J was trimmed by 5 bases and V by 6 bases; bases with no gene match: 13. In the study's own analysis: For nucleated cells, counts were estimated from reference gene primer amplification. Assay used: immunoSEQ multiplex PCR; TCRdb lists only in-frame clones, some missing. The DNA gave D and trimming, while V, J and clone size come from that table. The sample lists 200,000 to 300,000 clones; around 90% were seen once. Seattle-derived patients entered the study during active infection and were followed longitudinally.

This receptor was identified in a man younger than 40 with COVID-19, enrolled during active disease. Sequencing was done on a sample of peripheral blood. The rearrangement links TRBV5-1 to TRBJ1-2; 10 bases fit TRBD1. The CDR3 DNA follows: TGCGCCAGCAACAAGGACAGGGGGATCGAGGGGTATGGCTACACCTTC. Amino acids: CASNKDRGIEGYGYTF.